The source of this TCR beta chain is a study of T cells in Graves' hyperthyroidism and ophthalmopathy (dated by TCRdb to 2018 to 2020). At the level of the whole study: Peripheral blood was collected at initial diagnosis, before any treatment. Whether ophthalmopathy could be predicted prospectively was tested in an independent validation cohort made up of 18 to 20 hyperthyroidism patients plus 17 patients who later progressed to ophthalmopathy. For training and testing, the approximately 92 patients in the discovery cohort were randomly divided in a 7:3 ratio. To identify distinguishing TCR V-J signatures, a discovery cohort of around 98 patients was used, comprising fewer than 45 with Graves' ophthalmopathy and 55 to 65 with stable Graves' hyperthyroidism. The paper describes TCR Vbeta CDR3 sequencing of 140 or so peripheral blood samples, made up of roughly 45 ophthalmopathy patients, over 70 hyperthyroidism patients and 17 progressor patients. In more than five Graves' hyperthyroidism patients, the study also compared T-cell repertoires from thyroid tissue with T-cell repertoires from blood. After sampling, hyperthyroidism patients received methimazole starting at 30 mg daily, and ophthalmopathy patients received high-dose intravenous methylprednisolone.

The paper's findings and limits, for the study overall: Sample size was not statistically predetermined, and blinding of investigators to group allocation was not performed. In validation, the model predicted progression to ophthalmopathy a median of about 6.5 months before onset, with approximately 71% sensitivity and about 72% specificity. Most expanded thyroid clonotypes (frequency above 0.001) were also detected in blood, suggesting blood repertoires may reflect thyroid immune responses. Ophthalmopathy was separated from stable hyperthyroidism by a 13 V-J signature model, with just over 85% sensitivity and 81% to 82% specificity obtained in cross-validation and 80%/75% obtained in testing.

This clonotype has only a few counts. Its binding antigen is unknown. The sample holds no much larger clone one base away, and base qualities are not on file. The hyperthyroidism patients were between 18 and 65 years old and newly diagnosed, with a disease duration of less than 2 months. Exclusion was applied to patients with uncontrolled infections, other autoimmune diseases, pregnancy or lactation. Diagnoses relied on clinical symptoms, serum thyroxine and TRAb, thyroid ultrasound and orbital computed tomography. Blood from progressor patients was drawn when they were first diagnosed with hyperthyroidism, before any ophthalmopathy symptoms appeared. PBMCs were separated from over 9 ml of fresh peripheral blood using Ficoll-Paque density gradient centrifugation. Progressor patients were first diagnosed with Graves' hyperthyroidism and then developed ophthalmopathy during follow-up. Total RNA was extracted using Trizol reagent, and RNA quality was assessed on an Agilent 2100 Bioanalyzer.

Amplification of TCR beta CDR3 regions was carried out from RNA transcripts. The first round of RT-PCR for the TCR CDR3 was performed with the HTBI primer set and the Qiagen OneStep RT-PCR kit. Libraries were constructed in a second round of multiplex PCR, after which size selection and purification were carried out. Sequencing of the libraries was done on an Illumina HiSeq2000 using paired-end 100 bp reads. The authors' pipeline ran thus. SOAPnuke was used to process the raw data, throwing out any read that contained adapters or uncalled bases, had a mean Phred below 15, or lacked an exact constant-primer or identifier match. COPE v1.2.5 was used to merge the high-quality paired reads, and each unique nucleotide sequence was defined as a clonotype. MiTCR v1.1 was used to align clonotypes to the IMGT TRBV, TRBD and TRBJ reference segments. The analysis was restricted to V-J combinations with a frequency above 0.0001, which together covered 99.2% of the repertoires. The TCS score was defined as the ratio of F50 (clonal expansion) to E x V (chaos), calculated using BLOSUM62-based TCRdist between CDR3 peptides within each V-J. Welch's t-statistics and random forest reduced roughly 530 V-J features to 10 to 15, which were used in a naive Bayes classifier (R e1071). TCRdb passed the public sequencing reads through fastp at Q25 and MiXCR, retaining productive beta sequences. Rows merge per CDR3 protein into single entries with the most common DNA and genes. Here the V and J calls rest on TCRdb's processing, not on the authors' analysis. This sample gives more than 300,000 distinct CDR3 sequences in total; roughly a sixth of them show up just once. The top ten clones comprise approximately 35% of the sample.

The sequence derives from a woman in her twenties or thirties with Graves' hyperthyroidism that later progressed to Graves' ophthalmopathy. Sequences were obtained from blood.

The CDR3 is CASSLATGSIYEQYF. The DNA is as follows: TGTGCCAGCAGCTTAGCGACAGGGAGTATCTACGAGCAGTACTTC. The chain uses TRBV7-8 and TRBJ2-7; 7 of the junction bases match TRBD1. The germline V gene gives CDR1 as SGHVS and CDR2 as FQNEAQ. The cysteine opens and the phenylalanine closes a CDR3 of 15 amino acids. Only the CDR3 DNA is retained, 45 bases long and in frame from the first base. Unmatched junction bases come to 5, with V trimmed by 0 bases and J by 3 bases.